The source of this T cell receptor (beta chain) is a study of human T cells and chemical hapten exposure. Remarks on this clonotype: This could be a read error, since a much larger clone is one nucleotide away.

The CDR3 spans 13 residues. Time point noted: patch test 2, 6 weeks after DPC sensitization. Treatment here: therapeutic diphenylcyclopropenone sensitization with weekly scalp DPC. One entry per CDR3 protein results from TCRdb running MiXCR on the RACE reads. The sample has roughly 100,000 distinct CDR3 sequences; over 7.5% are singletons. The chain combines TRBV12-3 or TRBV12-4 with TRBJ2-1; no clear D. This TCR was sampled from a woman between 40 and 55 years old with alopecia areata. Some clones in this sample may be carry-over from other donors' samples. Sequenced material: whole blood, taken in connection with sensitization to the hapten diphenylcyclopropenone (DPC). The CDR3 nucleotides read TGTGCCAACAGTTTCGGGCCCGACAATGAGCAGTTCTTC. Its translation is CANSFGPDNEQFF.